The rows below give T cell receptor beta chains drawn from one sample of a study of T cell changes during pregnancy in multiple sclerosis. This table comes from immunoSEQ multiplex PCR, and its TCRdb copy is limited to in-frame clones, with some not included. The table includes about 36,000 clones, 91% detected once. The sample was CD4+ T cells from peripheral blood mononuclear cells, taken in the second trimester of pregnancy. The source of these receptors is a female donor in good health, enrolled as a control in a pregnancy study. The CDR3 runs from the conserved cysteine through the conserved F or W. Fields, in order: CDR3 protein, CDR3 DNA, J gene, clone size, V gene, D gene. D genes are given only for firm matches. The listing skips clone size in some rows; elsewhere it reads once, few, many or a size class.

CDR3 protein: CASSRGTSEETQYF; CDR3 DNA: TGTGCCAGCAGCCGGGGGACTAGCGAAGAGACCCAGTACTTC; J gene: TRBJ2-5; clone size: -; V gene: TRBV6-6; D gene: TRBD2
CDR3 protein: CAWSQGAPITDTQYF; CDR3 DNA: TGTGCCTGGAGTCAGGGGGCCCCTATCACAGATACGCAGTATTTT; J gene: TRBJ2-3; clone size: -; V gene: TRBV30; D gene: TRBD1
CDR3 protein: CASSFSGGAGTGELFF; CDR3 DNA: TGTGCCAGCAGCTTTAGCGGGGGGGCAGGAACCGGGGAGCTGTTTTTT; J gene: TRBJ2-2; clone size: few; V gene: TRBV5-5; D gene: TRBD2
CDR3 protein: CASSRDRDDEQFF; CDR3 DNA: TGTGCCAGCAGCCGGGACAGGGACGATGAGCAGTTCTTC; J gene: TRBJ2-1; clone size: -; V gene: TRBV11-2; D gene: TRBD1
CDR3 protein: CASSSFGGEQYF; CDR3 DNA: TGTGCCAGCAGCTCATTCGGGGGTGAGCAGTACTTC; J gene: TRBJ2-7; clone size: -; V gene: TRBV7-2; D gene: -
CDR3 protein: CASSFGGSGGYNEQFF; CDR3 DNA: TGTGCCAGCAGTTTCGGGGGCTCAGGGGGCTACAATGAGCAGTTCTTC; J gene: TRBJ2-1; clone size: -; V gene: TRBV28; D gene: -
CDR3 protein: CAWSQRGNTIYF; CDR3 DNA: TGTGCCTGGAGCCAGCGGGGAAACACCATATATTTT; J gene: TRBJ1-3; clone size: -; V gene: TRBV30; D gene: -
CDR3 protein: CASSAGHSPNTEAFF; CDR3 DNA: TGCGCCAGCAGTGCGGGACATTCGCCGAACACTGAAGCTTTCTTT; J gene: TRBJ1-1; clone size: -; V gene: TRBV10-1; D gene: -
CDR3 protein: CASSLQRGAKNIQYF; CDR3 DNA: TGTGCCAGCAGCCTCCAACGGGGGGCCAAAAACATTCAGTACTTC; J gene: TRBJ2-4; clone size: -; V gene: TRBV7-8; D gene: -
CDR3 protein: CSLGEGKGETQYF; CDR3 DNA: TGCAGCTTGGGGGAGGGGAAAGGAGAGACCCAGTACTTC; J gene: TRBJ2-5; clone size: -; V gene: TRBV29-1; D gene: TRBD2
CDR3 protein: CASSSPPSSYNEQFF; CDR3 DNA: TGTGCCAGCAGCTCTCCCCCGAGCTCCTACAATGAGCAGTTCTTC; J gene: TRBJ2-1; clone size: once; V gene: TRBV5-4; D gene: -
CDR3 protein: CASSPAAGNTIYF; CDR3 DNA: TGCGCCAGCAGCCCTGCGGCTGGAAACACCATATATTTT; J gene: TRBJ1-3; clone size: once; V gene: TRBV5-1; D gene: -
CDR3 protein: CASGMVGLAGLSGANVLTF; CDR3 DNA: TGTGCCAGTGGAATGGTAGGACTAGCGGGTCTCTCTGGGGCCAACGTCCTGACTTTC; J gene: TRBJ2-6; clone size: -; V gene: TRBV9; D gene: TRBD2
CDR3 protein: CASSHRGTKNTEAFF; CDR3 DNA: TGTGCCAGCAGCCACAGGGGGACGAAGAACACTGAAGCTTTCTTT; J gene: TRBJ1-1; clone size: once; V gene: TRBV6-5; D gene: TRBD1
CDR3 protein: CASRSWASNQPQHF; CDR3 DNA: TGTGCCAGCAGAAGCTGGGCTAGCAATCAGCCCCAGCATTTT; J gene: TRBJ1-5; clone size: -; V gene: TRBV6-5; D gene: -
CDR3 protein: CASSVYEKLFF; CDR3 DNA: TGTGCCAGCAGTGTATATGAAAAACTGTTTTTT; J gene: TRBJ1-4; clone size: -; V gene: TRBV6-1; D gene: -